This T cell receptor beta chain was obtained from a study of blood T cells in healthy people across ages. Overall study: T cells yielded about one barcoded beta molecule per two cells through template switching.

In its sample, this clonotype was seen many times. Its specificity is unknown. The study's findings and limits: A conclusive naive versus antigen-experienced comparison was prevented by the unsorted PBMCs.

For the second PCR, which ran for 7 to 11 cycles, a sample-barcoded 5' primer and a J-beta primer mix were used. In TCRdb, the 5' RACE reads were re-called with MiXCR into one record per CDR3 protein. Among roughly 1,700,000 distinct CDR3 sequences listed, 28% were seen once. Germline-derived CDR1 and CDR2 are SGHRS and YFSETQ. CDR3 length equals 16 residues. V was clipped by 4 bases and J by 6 bases; unmatched bases: 10. PBMCs were isolated at a quantity of at least 7 million per sample. This clonotype originated in a woman aged 25 to 45 in good health. This rearrangement joins TRBV5-1 to TRBJ2-1; 10 bases fit TRBD2. The sample taken for sequencing was blood. In DNA form, the CDR3 reads TGCGCCAGCAGCCCGCTCTCTAGCGGGAGCAGCAATGAGCAGTTCTTC. Translated: CASSPLSSGSSNEQFF.